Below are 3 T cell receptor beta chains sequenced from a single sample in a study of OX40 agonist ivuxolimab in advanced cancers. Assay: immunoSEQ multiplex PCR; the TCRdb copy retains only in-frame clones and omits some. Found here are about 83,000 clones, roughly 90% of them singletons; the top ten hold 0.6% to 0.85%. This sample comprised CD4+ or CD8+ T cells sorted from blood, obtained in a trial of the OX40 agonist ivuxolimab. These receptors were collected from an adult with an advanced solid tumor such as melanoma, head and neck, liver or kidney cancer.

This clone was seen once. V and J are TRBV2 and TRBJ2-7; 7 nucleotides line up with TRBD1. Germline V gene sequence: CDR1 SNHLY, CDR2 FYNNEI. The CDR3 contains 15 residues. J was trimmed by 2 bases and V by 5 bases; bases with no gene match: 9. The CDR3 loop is CASSSNRGLAYEQYF. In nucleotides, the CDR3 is TGTGCCAGCAGTTCAAACAGGGGTTTGGCCTACGAGCAGTACTTC.

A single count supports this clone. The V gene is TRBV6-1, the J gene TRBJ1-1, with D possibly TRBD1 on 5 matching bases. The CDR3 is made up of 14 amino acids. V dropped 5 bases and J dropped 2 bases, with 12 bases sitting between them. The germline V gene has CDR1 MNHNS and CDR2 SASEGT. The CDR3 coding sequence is TGTGCCAGCAGTTCCCTAGGGACTAACACTGAAGCTTTCTTT. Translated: CASSSLGTNTEAFF.

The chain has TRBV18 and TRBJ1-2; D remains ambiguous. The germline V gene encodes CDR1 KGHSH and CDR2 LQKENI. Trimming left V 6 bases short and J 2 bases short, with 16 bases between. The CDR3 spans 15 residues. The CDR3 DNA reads TGTGCCAGCTCCCCAAAACGATCCGGCAACTATGGCTACACCTTC. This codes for CASSPKRSGNYGYTF. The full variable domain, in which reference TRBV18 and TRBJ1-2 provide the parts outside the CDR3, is NAGVMQNPRHLVRRRGQEARLRCSPMKGHSHVYWYRQLPEEGLKFMVYLQKENIIDESGMPKERFSAEFPKEGPSILRIQQVVRGDSAAYFCASSPKRSGNYGYTFGSGTRLTVV.